This T cell receptor (beta chain) was sequenced for a study of shared clonotypes between healthy human individuals. The CDR3 consists of 12 residues. Looked up from germline, CDR1 is SGHVS and CDR2 is FNYEAQ. The ends were cut back, 1 base at V and 5 bases at J, with 5 bases in the middle. Positively selected for CCR7, the CD45RO-negative cells used as naive CD8 cells excluded terminally differentiated effector memory CD45RA+ cells. Measured with immunoSEQ multiplex PCR; TCRdb has only the in-frame clones, and not every one. The repertoire includes hundreds of thousands of clones, about 95% of them detected once, and over 0.1% sits in the top ten.

The clonotype was recovered from a woman aged 25 to 39 in good health. The V call is TRBV7-6, the J call TRBJ2-5; D remains ambiguous. Sequenced: naive CD8+ T cells sorted from blood. CDR3 bases: TGTGCCAGCAGCTTAGTAATGGAGACCCAGTACTTC. Translated, it gives CASSLVMETQYF.